One and the same sample provided the 27 T cell receptor beta chains below, sequenced in a study of blood T cell repertoires in COVID-19. The table came from immunoSEQ multiplex PCR; TCRdb's copy has only in-frame clones and leaves some out. The data show hundreds of thousands of clones, roughly four fifths seen once. Sequencing input: peripheral blood. The receptors stem from a woman aged 60 to 75 with active or convalescent COVID-19.

This clone has a single count. The J gene is TRBJ2-5, the V gene TRBV5-4; TRBD1 matches 9 bases. J gave up 5 bases and V 1 base, and 6 bases lay outside the gene matches. This CDR3 has 15 amino acids. From germline, CDR1 is SGHNT and CDR2 YYREEE (reference sequence). In DNA form, the CDR3 reads TGTGCCAGCAGCTTGAGGACAGGGGCCACGGAGACCCAGTACTTC. As protein: CASSLRTGATETQYF.

The chain links TRBV6-2 or TRBV6-3 to TRBJ1-2, with D unresolved. The CDR3 length is 14 residues. From germline, CDR1 is MNHEY and CDR2 SVGEGT. The V gene lost 2 bases and the J gene lost 2 bases, with 9 bases spanning the gap. CDR3 loop: CASSYGQANYGYTF. CDR3 nucleotides: TGTGCCAGCAGTTACGGGCAGGCGAACTATGGCTACACCTTC.

The chain links TRBV5-5 to TRBJ2-1; 15 nucleotides match TRBD2. The CDR3 loop spans 18 amino acids. The junction had 8 bases not matched to a gene; V was cut back by 4 bases and J by 3 bases. CDR1 is SGHKS and CDR2 is YYEKEE in the germline V gene (reference sequence). CDR3 loop: CASSQRTSGGAFYNEQFF. Here the CDR3 DNA reads TGTGCCAGCAGCCAGCGGACTAGCGGGGGGGCTTTCTACAATGAGCAGTTCTTC.

The CDR3 DNA is TGTGCCAGCAGCTTGTACGGGAGAGCAGGGCTGCTTTTCACTGAAGCTTTCTTT. It is translated as CASSLYGRAGLLFTEAFF. This chain connects TRBV5-8 to TRBJ1-1, with D tentatively TRBD1 (5 bases). This CDR3 is built from 18 residues. Germline values: CDR1 SGHTS, CDR2 YDEGEE. V dropped 1 base and J dropped 4 bases, with 23 bases sitting between them.

The chain joins TRBV7-9 to TRBJ2-3; possible D gene TRBD2, 5 bases. CDR3 length equals 14 residues. The V gene's germline CDR1 is SEHNR and CDR2 FQNEAQ (reference sequence). V dropped 7 bases and J dropped 1 base, with 12 bases sitting between them. CDR3 coding DNA: TGTGCCAGCAAACCTAGCAGACGCACAGATACGCAGTATTTT. It is translated as CASKPSRRTDTQYF.

The CDR3 protein is CASSPWGGQETQYF. The CDR3 coding sequence is TGTGCCAGCTCACCATGGGGGGGGCAAGAGACCCAGTACTTC. The chain links TRBV18 to TRBJ2-5, with 7 bases lining up with TRBD2. This CDR3 has 14 residues. Unmatched junction bases numbered 2, after V lost 2 bases and J lost 2 bases. CDR1 is KGHSH, CDR2 LQKENI, per germline. Full variable domain (remainder filled in from reference TRBV18 and TRBJ2-5): NAGVMQNPRHLVRRRGQEARLRCSPMKGHSHVYWYRQLPEEGLKFMVYLQKENIIDESGMPKERFSAEFPKEGPSILRIQQVVRGDSAAYFCASSPWGGQETQYFGPGTRLLVL.

The DNA for the CDR3 is TGTGCCAGCAGTTTATCTACAGGGCGGAATTCACCCCTCCACTTT. Protein sequence: CASSLSTGRNSPLHF. This rearrangement joins TRBV27 to TRBJ1-6; perhaps TRBD1 as D (6 bases). The ends were cut back, 0 bases at V and 7 bases at J, with 10 bases in the middle. The CDR3 is 15 residues long. CDR1 is MNHEY and CDR2 is SMNVEV in the germline V gene (reference sequence).

J is TRBJ1-5 and V is TRBV6-6, with TRBD1 matching over 10 bases. Germline CDR1 and CDR2: MNHNY and SVGAGI (reference sequence). The CDR3 sequence is 15 residues long. V gave up 0 bases and J gave up 7 bases; unmatched junction bases: 3. The chain's CDR3 is CASSYSRTGGQPQHF. Here the CDR3 DNA reads TGTGCCAGCAGTTACTCTAGGACAGGGGGGCAGCCCCAGCATTTT.

This clone was recorded once. The gene calls are TRBV30 and TRBJ2-6, with D tentatively TRBD1 (5 bases). The V end was cut by 1 base, the J end by 0 bases, with 13 bases between. The CDR3 totals 17 residues. Germline-derived CDR1 and CDR2 are GTSNPN and SVGIG (reference sequence). The CDR3 sequence is CAWSATQADSGANVLTF. The CDR3 DNA follows: TGTGCCTGGAGTGCTACACAGGCTGACTCTGGGGCCAACGTCCTGACTTTC.

This clone was picked up many times. The chain couples TRBV11-2 to TRBJ1-2, with 7 nucleotides matching TRBD1. With 5 bases clipped from V and 4 bases from J, the junction kept 7 bases outside the gene matches. CDR1 SGHAT and CDR2 FQNNGV come from the germline V gene. The CDR3 contains 14 residues. CDR3 sequence (DNA): TGTGCCAGCAGCAAGACAGGGAGCGCCTATGGCTACACCTTC. Residues: CASSKTGSAYGYTF. Full variable domain (remainder filled in from reference TRBV11-2 and TRBJ1-2): EAGVAQSPRYKIIEKRQSVAFWCNPISGHATLYWYQQILGQGPKLLIQFQNNGVVDDSQLPKDRFSAERLKGVDSTLKIQPAKLEDSAVYLCASSKTGSAYGYTFGSGTRLTVV.

The V and J genes are TRBV7-9 and TRBJ1-1, with 8 bases that match TRBD1. The CDR3 spans 15 residues. Trimming took 3 bases from V and 4 from J; bases not matched to a gene: 7. Per the germline V gene, CDR1 is SEHNR and CDR2 is FQNEAQ (reference sequence). This CDR3 is CASSLWTGLGTEAFF. The CDR3 DNA is TGTGCCAGCAGCTTGTGGACAGGGTTGGGCACTGAAGCTTTCTTT.

The rearrangement joins TRBV5-1 to TRBJ2-3, with 7 bases fitting TRBD2. From germline, CDR1 is SGHRS and CDR2 YFSETQ. J lost 3 bases, V lost 4 bases, and 8 bases had no gene match. The CDR3 is 15 amino acids. The CDR3 region is CASSPNGGSTDTQYF. In nucleotides, the CDR3 is TGCGCCAGCAGCCCAAACGGGGGGAGTACAGATACGCAGTATTTT.

CDR3 protein: CASSFGTVYNEQFF. CDR3 nucleotide sequence: TGTGCCAGCAGCTTCGGGACAGTATACAATGAGCAGTTCTTC. The rearrangement links TRBV7-6 to TRBJ2-1, with 7 bases matching TRBD1. Per the germline V gene, CDR1 is SGHVS and CDR2 is FNYEAQ. CDR3 length equals 14 residues. Trimming at V came to 3 bases and at J to 4 bases, leaving 3 bases not matched to a gene.

The CDR3 DNA reads as TGTGCCAGTAGTATGCCCCTTTACGACAGCCACTATGGCTACACCTTC. As protein: CASSMPLYDSHYGYTF. The chain couples TRBV19 to TRBJ1-2; D is perhaps TRBD1 (5 bases). This CDR3 comprises 16 residues. Germline V gene sequence: CDR1 LNHDA, CDR2 SQIVND (reference sequence). Trimming pared 3 bases from V and 3 bases from J, leaving 17 bases between.

The chain joins TRBV6-1 to TRBJ1-2; possibly TRBD1 for D (5 bases). The length of the CDR3 is 13 residues. The V end was cut by 1 base, the J end by 8 bases, with 11 bases between. Germline CDR1 and CDR2: MNHNS and SASEGT. CDR3 DNA sequence: TGTGCCAGCAGTGAAGGGGCAGGGTACGGCTACACCTTC. Translation: CASSEGAGYGYTF.

V is TRBV5-1 and J is TRBJ2-5; D is possibly TRBD1 (5 bases). The germline gives CDR1 SGHRS, CDR2 YFSETQ. This CDR3 spans 15 amino acids. V lost 1 base to trimming and J lost 4 bases, with 14 bases between them. The CDR3 loop reads CASSLHPSQGETQYF. The DNA for the CDR3 is TGCGCCAGCAGCTTGCACCCCTCTCAGGGAGAGACCCAGTACTTC.

This clone came up many times. The rearrangement uses TRBV7-3 and TRBJ2-7, with 7 bases fitting TRBD2. V was pared by 2 bases and J by 6 bases, with 4 bases of the junction left unmatched. The CDR3 loop spans 13 amino acids. Germline V gives CDR1 SGHTA, CDR2 FQGTGA. The CDR3 region has the DNA TGTGCCAGCAGCTTATCGGGGGGACGCGAGCAGTACTTC. Translation gives CASSLSGGREQYF.

The chain combines TRBV5-4 with TRBJ1-5; 9 bases line up with TRBD1. Trimming removed 2 bases from V and 6 bases from J; junction bases left unmatched: 9. The CDR3 is 16 amino acids. Germline assignment: CDR1 SGHNT and CDR2 YYREEE (reference sequence). CDR3 protein: CASSFGTGKDSQPQHF. The CDR3 region has the DNA TGTGCCAGCAGCTTCGGGACAGGGAAAGATAGTCAGCCCCAGCATTTT. Drawing the rest from reference TRBV5-4 and TRBJ1-5, the complete variable domain is ETGVTQSPTHLIKTRGQQVTLRCSSQSGHNTVSWYQQALGQGPQFIFQYYREEENGRGNFPPRFSGLQFPNYSSELNVNALELDDSALYLCASSFGTGKDSQPQHFGDGTRLSIL.

This sequence joins TRBV9 and TRBJ2-3, with 8 bases identical to TRBD2. V was pared by 3 bases and J by 6 bases, with 12 bases of the junction left unmatched. The CDR3 extends over 16 amino acids. CDR1 is SGDLS and CDR2 is YYNGEE in the germline V gene. CDR3 sequence reads: CASSASGTRFVDTQYF. The CDR3, as DNA: TGTGCCAGCAGCGCTTCTGGGACTAGGTTTGTGGATACGCAGTATTTT.

This chain connects TRBV10-1 to TRBJ1-2; no clear D. The germline V gene has CDR1 WNHNN and CDR2 SYGVQD (reference sequence). V was pared by 8 bases and J by 4 bases, with 17 bases between. The CDR3 consists of 14 residues. As DNA, the CDR3 is TGCGCCAGCCCACTCCCGCTGTGGTCCTATGGCTACACCTTC. This codes for CASPLPLWSYGYTF.

V and J are TRBV6-1 and TRBJ2-1; 7 bases are a match to TRBD1. The CDR3 runs to 15 residues. From germline, CDR1 is MNHNS and CDR2 SASEGT. J lost 7 bases, V lost 2 bases, and 8 bases had no gene match. This chain's CDR3 is CASSEQYWDRNEQFF. The CDR3 DNA reads TGTGCCAGCAGTGAACAATATTGGGACAGAAATGAGCAGTTCTTC.

V is TRBV11-2 and J is TRBJ2-1, with 9 bases aligning to TRBD1. The CDR3 covers 18 residues. V lost 1 base, J lost 6 bases, and 13 bases stayed unmatched. CDR1 and CDR2 from the germline V gene are SGHAT and FQNNGV. DNA for the CDR3: TGTGCCAGCAGCTTAGCCCCTTCCGGGACAGGGTTCCCCAATGAGCAGTTCTTC. Translation: CASSLAPSGTGFPNEQFF.

The V call is TRBV11-1, the J call TRBJ1-1, with D possibly matching TRBD1 (6 bases). Germline assignment: CDR1 SGHAT and CDR2 FQDESV (reference sequence). Deletions cut 0 bases from V and 3 bases from J, with 8 bases between. There are 14 residues in the CDR3. CDR3 sequence: CASSLAQGYTEAFF. The CDR3 bases are TGTGCCAGCAGCTTAGCACAGGGCTACACTGAAGCTTTCTTT.

The chain links TRBV7-2 to TRBJ1-3, with TRBD1 matching 8 bases. This CDR3 is built from 14 residues. The V gene's germline CDR1 is SGHTA and CDR2 FQGNSA. After removal of 5 bases from V and 5 bases from J, the junction contained 5 bases not matched to a gene. The CDR3 sequence: CASSGGTGRNTIYF. Here the CDR3 DNA reads TGTGCCAGCAGCGGAGGGACAGGAAGAAACACCATATATTTT.

This chain links TRBV6-5 with TRBJ1-1; 8 bases fit TRBD1. V dropped 4 bases and J dropped 1; count of bases not matched to a gene: 8. Germline V gives CDR1 MNHEY, CDR2 SVGAGI. The CDR3 is 16 residues long. The CDR3 loop is CASSSSTGAGNTEAFF. The CDR3 DNA reads TGTGCCAGCAGTTCCTCGACAGGGGCGGGGAACACTGAAGCTTTCTTT.

The J gene is TRBJ2-1, the V gene TRBV6-1, with D unclear. The CDR3 extends over 14 amino acids. Per the germline V gene, CDR1 is MNHNS and CDR2 is SASEGT. V lost 2 bases and J 0 bases, leaving 5 bases between the germline ends. This CDR3 reads CASSELDSYNEQFF. The CDR3 bases are TGTGCCAGCAGTGAACTAGACTCCTACAATGAGCAGTTCTTC.

The chain links TRBV19 to TRBJ1-1, with 7 bases lining up with TRBD1. The CDR3 has 12 amino acids. Trimming took 5 bases from V and 8 from J; bases not matched to a gene: 5. The germline CDR1 and CDR2 sequences are LNHDA and SQIVND (reference sequence). The CDR3 loop is CASSSRGREAFF. The CDR3 coding sequence is TGTGCCAGTAGTTCGAGGGGGCGAGAAGCTTTCTTT.